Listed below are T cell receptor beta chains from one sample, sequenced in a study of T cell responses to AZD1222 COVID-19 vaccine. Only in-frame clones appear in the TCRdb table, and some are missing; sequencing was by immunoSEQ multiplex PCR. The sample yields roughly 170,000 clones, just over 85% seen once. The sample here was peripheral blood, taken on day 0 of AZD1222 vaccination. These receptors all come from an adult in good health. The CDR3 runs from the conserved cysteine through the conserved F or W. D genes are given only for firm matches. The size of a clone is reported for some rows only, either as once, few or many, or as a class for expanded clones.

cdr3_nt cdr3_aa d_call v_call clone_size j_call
TGTGCCAGCAGTTACACCGCCAGAGGGGGCAGCCAGCCCCAGCATTTT CASSYTARGGSQPQHF TRBD1 TRBV6-5 . TRBJ1-5
TGTGCCAGCAGGTTTGGGGTACAGGGTAATCAGCCCCAGCATTTT CASRFGVQGNQPQHF . TRBV4-2 . TRBJ1-5
TGTGCCAGCAGACGGGGGGATGAGCAGTTCTTC CASRRGDEQFF TRBD2 TRBV6-5 once TRBJ2-1
TGTGCCAGCTCACTCGGCGGCGAAAGCTCTGGAAACACCATATATTTT CASSLGGESSGNTIYF . TRBV18 . TRBJ1-3
TGTGCCAGCAGCCGTGACAGGGGAGCGAGAGATGGCTACACCTTC CASSRDRGARDGYTF TRBD1 TRBV28 once TRBJ1-2
TGTGCCAGCAGTCCCACCAGATGGAGCGGGGCAGATACGCAGTATTTT CASSPTRWSGADTQYF TRBD2 TRBV6-2/TRBV6-3 . TRBJ2-3
TGCGCCAGCAGTGAAGCAATCGGGAACACTGAAGCTTTCTTT CASSEAIGNTEAFF . TRBV10-1 . TRBJ1-1
TGTGCCAGCAGCATTAGCGGGGGAGCCTACGAGCAGTACTTC CASSISGGAYEQYF TRBD2 TRBV7-2 . TRBJ2-7
TGTGCCAGCAGTCCACCCGGGACAGCCCTTTCTGGCTACACCTTC CASSPPGTALSGYTF TRBD1 TRBV6-2/TRBV6-3 . TRBJ1-2
TGTGCCAGCTCACCGCGGGGGGGGCAGGAAGATACGCAGTATTTT CASSPRGGQEDTQYF TRBD2 TRBV18 . TRBJ2-3
TGCGCCAGCAGAGATACAACAGGGGTAAATTCACCCCTCCACTTT CASRDTTGVNSPLHF TRBD1 TRBV5-1 . TRBJ1-6
TGTGCCAGCAGCTTAGTAGGCCTAGGGAAGAGTGAGCAGTTCTTC CASSLVGLGKSEQFF . TRBV11-1 . TRBJ2-1
TGTGCCAGCAGCGTACCTAACTATGGCTACACCTTC CASSVPNYGYTF . TRBV7-2 . TRBJ1-2
TGTGCCAGCAGTTACTTCTTAGGCAGGGGTAATTCACCCCTCCACTTT CASSYFLGRGNSPLHF . TRBV6-2/TRBV6-3 once TRBJ1-6
TGTGCCAGCAGCACGGGACAGGGCCCTGGAAACACCATATATTTT CASSTGQGPGNTIYF TRBD1 TRBV5-4 once TRBJ1-3
TGCGCCAGTCCGGGACTAGCTTCCGGGGAGCTGTTTTTT CASPGLASGELFF TRBD2 TRBV4-3 few TRBJ2-2
TGCGCCAGCTACAGGGGGCTTCTGGTCACTGAAGCTTTCTTT CASYRGLLVTEAFF TRBD1 TRBV10-2 . TRBJ1-1
TGTGCCCTAGGGGGGCAGGGGGGTAACTATGGCTACACCTTC CALGGQGGNYGYTF TRBD1 TRBV30 . TRBJ1-2
TGTGCCAGCAGCCGAGGGACAGGGGAAAACACCATATATTTT CASSRGTGENTIYF TRBD1 TRBV4-2 . TRBJ1-3
TGCAGTGCCCCAGCGGGGGGAACGCAGTATTTT CSAPAGGTQYF TRBD2 TRBV20-1 . TRBJ2-3
TGTGCCACCAGTGCTCGGGACGGCGGATCACCCCTCCACTTT CATSARDGGSPLHF . TRBV24-1 once TRBJ1-6
TGCGCCAGCAGCCAAGGGTTAGCTGAAGAGACCCAGTACTTC CASSQGLAEETQYF . TRBV4-1 . TRBJ2-5
TGTGCCAGCAGCTATCCCGGGACAGGGGGGACTGAAGCTTTCTTT CASSYPGTGGTEAFF TRBD1 TRBV5-4 . TRBJ1-1
TGTGCCAGCAGCCCGATTATGAACACTGAAGCTTTCTTT CASSPIMNTEAFF . TRBV9 . TRBJ1-1
TGTGCCACCAGCCCCACTAGCGGATCCTACAATGAGCAGTTCTTC CATSPTSGSYNEQFF TRBD2 TRBV15 . TRBJ2-1
TGTGCCAGTAGTACTCCAGGGGGCCCGGATGGCTACACCTTC CASSTPGGPDGYTF TRBD1 TRBV19 . TRBJ1-2
TGTGCCAGCGGTAGCGGCCTCGGCACAGATACGCAGTATTTT CASGSGLGTDTQYF . TRBV7-6 . TRBJ2-3
TGTGCCAGCATCTTAAATCCCGGGAGTTTGAACACTGAAGCTTTCTTT CASILNPGSLNTEAFF . TRBV5-5 once TRBJ1-1
TGTGCCAGCAGTTTGGGCACGGCGGGGGACTCCTACGAGCAGTACTTC CASSLGTAGDSYEQYF TRBD2 TRBV27 . TRBJ2-7
TGTGCCAGCAGTTTCGTGCAGGGTACCTACGAGCAGTACTTC CASSFVQGTYEQYF . TRBV28 . TRBJ2-7
TGTGCCACCAGCAGAAACCCGCCAGGGGCGAAGACCCAGTACTTC CATSRNPPGAKTQYF . TRBV15 . TRBJ2-5
TGTGCCAGCAGTGGGGGAGGGGGCAAAGAGCAGTACTTC CASSGGGGKEQYF . TRBV27 . TRBJ2-7
TGTGCCAGCAGCTTCCTTGGGACGGGGGACTTACAGTACTTC CASSFLGTGDLQYF . TRBV7-3 . TRBJ2-5
TGCAGCATGAAAGCGGGGACTGAGCAGTTCTTC CSMKAGTEQFF TRBD2 TRBV29-1 . TRBJ2-1
TGTGCCAGCAGCCCCAGGACAGGGGGCGGGTGGGAGCAGTACTTC CASSPRTGGGWEQYF TRBD1 TRBV7-9 . TRBJ2-7
TGTGCCAGCAGCCCGATCAGGGGGTCAAGGGAGACCCAGTACTTC CASSPIRGSRETQYF TRBD1 TRBV7-3 once TRBJ2-5
TGTGCCACCAGTGATCGGGCAGGGGGCGTCTATGGCTACACCTTC CATSDRAGGVYGYTF TRBD1 TRBV24-1 . TRBJ1-2
TGCGCCAGCAGCCAAGATGCCGACTTCTCCTCCTACAATGAGCAGTTCTTC CASSQDADFSSYNEQFF . TRBV4-3 . TRBJ2-1
TGTGCCAGCAGCTTGGCGCCTGGGCTAGCGGGGTCCTACGAGCAGTACTTC CASSLAPGLAGSYEQYF TRBD2 TRBV5-5 few TRBJ2-7
TGTGCCAGTAGTATAAGGGCGGGAAGCTCTTACGAGCAGTACTTC CASSIRAGSSYEQYF . TRBV19 once TRBJ2-7